This TCR beta chain was sequenced during a study of T cell responses to AZD1222 COVID-19 vaccine (dated by TCRdb to about 2021). With respect to the entire study: Because spike-specific TCR depth and breadth did not differ between the two schedules, AZD1222 recipients who got a second dose at roughly 4 weeks were pooled with those who got a second dose at roughly 12 weeks. TCR sequencing was performed for roughly 250 trial participants, of whom around 200 were given two doses of AZD1222 and approximately 25 were given two doses of MenACWY control vaccine. Trial participants were enrolled by age into subgroups of 18-55, 56-69 and 70-plus years, and around 150, 28 and 57 TCR-sequenced participants, respectively, were included in these subgroups. General conclusions and limits of the study: CD4 TCRs associated with the vaccine covered the entire spike protein, and the dominant responses were in regions 160-218 and 743-854. Conclusions about previously exposed vaccinees are limited because only 5 or 6 AZD1222 recipients were SARS-CoV-2 seropositive at baseline. Epitopes outside the regions mutated in the B.1.351 and B.1.1.7 variants were reportedly recognized by nearly half of the unique spike-specific TCRs. Spike-specific TCR breadth and depth rose significantly after two AZD1222 doses compared with day 0 and with MenACWY recipients. In the small 56-69-year group, the increase in depth fell short of significance, most likely because of low power. Because no day 14 peak-response samples were available, repertoires were characterized only after the peak T cell response. Participants were mostly white British and included more females than males, and it was suggested by the authors that clonal diversity may have been underestimated.

The CDR3 regions of human TCRbeta chains were analyzed by immunosequencing. In the authors' own workflow: TCRs in the repertoires were compared against a reference library of SARS-CoV-2-specific TCRs that had been generated with the MIRA antigen-specificity platform. Breadth meant the fraction of unique TCRs that were SARS-CoV-2-associated, whereas depth meant the fraction of total T cells that were SARS-CoV-2-associated. Using the MIRA data, each spike-specific TCR was assigned both to the spike region to which the TCR was reactive and to a CD4 or CD8 class. Log10-transformed breadth and depth values were compared by one-way ANOVA with Sidak's multiple comparisons tests. TCRdb mirrors the immuneACCESS table, restricted to in-frame sequences. Some clones are absent from its copies; in checked studies, under half trace to an unresolved V gene, and the reason for the others is unknown. D and trimming come from the DNA, and the V and J calls and clone size come from that table. This sample comprises roughly 160,000 clones, about 89% of them detected only once. The top ten hold under 2.5% of the sample.

The meaning of the sample's time point label: baseline before first vaccination. Samples from vaccinated people were obtained from the UK trials COV001 and COV002, which included a single-blind randomized controlled phase 2/3 trial of AZD1222 (ChAdOx1 nCoV-19) in healthy adults. For TCRbeta chain sequencing, PBMC samples were collected from trial participants at day 0 and at day 28 after the second dose. Comments on this clone: Its recognized antigen is unknown. No base qualities exist here, and no much larger clone lies one base off it.

The input for sequencing was peripheral blood, taken on day 0 of AZD1222 vaccination. This clonotype was sampled from an adult in good health.

In nucleotide form, the sequence is TGTGCCAGCTCTAGAGGAGCTACTAATGAAAAACTGTTTTTT. It translates to CASSRGATNEKLFF. The rearranged chain carries TRBV28 and TRBJ1-4, with no confident D gene call. Looking up the germline V gene yields CDR1 MDHEN and CDR2 SYDVKM. The CDR3 goes from the cysteine to the phenylalanine over 14 residues. Only CDR3 DNA is held: 42 bases, read in frame from base 1. V is reduced by 8 bases and J by 2 bases, leaving a spacing of 12 bases between them.